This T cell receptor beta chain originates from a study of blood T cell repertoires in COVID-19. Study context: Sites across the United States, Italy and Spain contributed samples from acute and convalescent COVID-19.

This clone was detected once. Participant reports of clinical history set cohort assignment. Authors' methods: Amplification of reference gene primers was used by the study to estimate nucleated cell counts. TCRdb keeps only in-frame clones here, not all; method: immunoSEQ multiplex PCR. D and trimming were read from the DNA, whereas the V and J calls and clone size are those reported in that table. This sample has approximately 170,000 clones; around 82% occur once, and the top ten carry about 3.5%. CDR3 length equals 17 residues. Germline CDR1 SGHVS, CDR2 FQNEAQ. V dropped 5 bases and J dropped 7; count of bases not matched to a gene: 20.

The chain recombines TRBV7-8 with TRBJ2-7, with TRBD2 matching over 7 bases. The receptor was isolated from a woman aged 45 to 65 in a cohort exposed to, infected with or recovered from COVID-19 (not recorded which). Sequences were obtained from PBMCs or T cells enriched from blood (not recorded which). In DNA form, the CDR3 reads TGTGCCAGCAGCCACCATCAAGCGGGGAACCGACTCTTAGAGCAGTACTTC. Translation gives CASSHHQAGNRLLEQYF.